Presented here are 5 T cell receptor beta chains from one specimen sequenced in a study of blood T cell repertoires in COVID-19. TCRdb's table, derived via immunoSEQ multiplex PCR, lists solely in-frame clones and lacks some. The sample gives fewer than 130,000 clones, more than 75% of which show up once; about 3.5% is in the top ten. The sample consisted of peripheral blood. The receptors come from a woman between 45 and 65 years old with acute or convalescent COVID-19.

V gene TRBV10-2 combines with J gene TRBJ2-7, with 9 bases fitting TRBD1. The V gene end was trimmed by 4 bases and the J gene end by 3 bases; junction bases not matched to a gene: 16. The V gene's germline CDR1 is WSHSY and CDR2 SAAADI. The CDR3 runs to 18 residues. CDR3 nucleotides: TGCGCCAGCAGTGGGGCCGGGACAGGGAGGGTTAGCAACTACGAGCAGTACTTC. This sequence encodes CASSGAGTGRVSNYEQYF.

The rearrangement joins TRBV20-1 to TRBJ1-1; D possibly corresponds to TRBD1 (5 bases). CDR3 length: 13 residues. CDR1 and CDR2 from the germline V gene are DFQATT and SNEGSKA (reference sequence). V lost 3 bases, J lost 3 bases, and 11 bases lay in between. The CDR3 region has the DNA TGCAGTGCTAGTCCGGGGGGGGACACTGAAGCTTTCTTT. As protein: CSASPGGDTEAFF.

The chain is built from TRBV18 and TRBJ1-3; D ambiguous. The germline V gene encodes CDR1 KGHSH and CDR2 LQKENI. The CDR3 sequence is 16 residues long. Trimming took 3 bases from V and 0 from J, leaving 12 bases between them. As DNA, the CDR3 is TGTGCCAGCTCACCTGATACAGCTGACTCTGGAAACACCATATATTTT. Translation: CASSPDTADSGNTIYF.

Here the CDR3 DNA reads TGTGCCAGCAGTGACAGGGCCGATGGCTACACCTTC. It yields the protein CASSDRADGYTF. The V call is TRBV2, the J call TRBJ1-2; the D gene is possibly TRBD1 (5 bases). Per germline, CDR1 SNHLY and CDR2 FYNNEI. V gave up 3 bases and J gave up 6 bases, with 8 bases separating them. The CDR3 is 12 residues long.

The CDR3 region has the DNA TGCGCCAGCAGCCCTGACAGCCTCTACGAGCAGTACTTC. This encodes CASSPDSLYEQYF. V usage is TRBV5-1 and J usage is TRBJ2-7, with a weak D call TRBD1 (5 bases). The CDR3 consists of 13 residues. The ends were cut back, 4 bases at V and 3 bases at J, with 11 bases in the middle. Germline V gene sequence: CDR1 SGHRS, CDR2 YFSETQ.